The entry that follows covers one TCR beta chain sequence. Its cognate antigen is unknown. The sample belongs to a study of CD8+CD57+ T cells in acquired aplastic anemia. Study-wide background: Researchers reported that healthy donors averaged about 10.8 million reads for CD4+ cells.

This CDR3 region has 13 residues. CDR1 and CDR2 (germline): LNHDA, SQIVND (reference sequence). Germline trimming cut 6 bases from V and 4 bases from J; bases unmatched to any gene: 2. Study-wide results and limits: Patients and controls shared twenty-nine CD8+ CDR3 sequences.

Researchers used genomic DNA as the template to profile TCR beta VDJ and CDR3. MiXCR was run by TCRdb on the reads, yielding one entry per CDR3 protein. The sample carries approximately 50,000 distinct CDR3 sequences, approximately 78% recorded once. Sequenced material: sorted CD4+, CD8+, or CD8+CD57+ T cells (not recorded which) from PBMCs. This clonotype was obtained from a human donor in good health, serving as a control. This chain connects TRBV19 to TRBJ1-5; 8 bases agree with TRBD1. The DNA for the CDR3 is TGTGCCAGTAGGGGACAGGAGAATCAGCCCCAGCATTTT. Its protein product is CASRGQENQPQHF.